This T cell receptor beta chain was retrieved from a study of blood T cell repertoires in COVID-19. In the original workflow: Amplification with reference gene primers provided the estimates of nucleated cell counts. Some clones are missing from TCRdb's copy, which holds only in-frame ones; the method was immunoSEQ multiplex PCR. V, J and clone size derive from that table, while D and trimming were established from the DNA sequence. Of about 200,000 clones in the sample, around 80% were seen once. The CDR3 loop spans 14 amino acids. The V gene lost 1 base and the J gene lost 7 bases, with 13 bases spanning the gap. Germline V gives CDR1 SEHNR, CDR2 FQNEAQ (reference sequence).

The chain recombines TRBV7-9 with TRBJ1-1, with D perhaps TRBD1 (5 bases). Sequenced material: peripheral blood. This TCR was sampled from a human donor in a cohort sampled during active COVID-19. As DNA, the CDR3 is TGTGCCAGCAGCTTAGAAGGACATGTGTTTGAAGCTTTCTTT. Translating it yields CASSLEGHVFEAFF.